Each of the 17 T cell receptor beta chains below was sequenced from the same sample in a study of T cell changes during pregnancy in multiple sclerosis. This table comes from immunoSEQ multiplex PCR, and its TCRdb copy is limited to in-frame clones, with some not included. The sample yields approximately 40,000 clones, approximately 90% seen once. The starting material was CD4+ T cells from peripheral blood mononuclear cells, obtained before pregnancy. The receptors here all came from a female donor with multiple sclerosis, enrolled in a pregnancy study.

The rearrangement joins TRBV5-1 to TRBJ1-5, with D unresolved. CDR3 length equals 15 residues. The ends were cut back, 0 bases at V and 3 bases at J, with 10 bases in the middle. CDR1 SGHRS and CDR2 YFSETQ come from the germline V gene. The CDR3 loop is CASSLAGVFNQPQHF. CDR3 in DNA: TGCGCCAGCAGCTTGGCCGGGGTGTTCAATCAGCCCCAGCATTTT.

V gene TRBV10-3 combines with J gene TRBJ1-5; D might be TRBD1 (6 bases). In germline, CDR1 is ENHRY, CDR2 SYGVKD. The germline V and J ends were trimmed by 10 bases and 0 bases, with 19 bases remaining between them. CDR3 length: 16 residues. This chain's CDR3 is CATGFPDSYSNQPQHF. CDR3 DNA: TGTGCCACAGGATTCCCGGACAGTTATAGCAATCAGCCCCAGCATTTT.

The genes are TRBV15 and TRBJ2-2; D might be TRBD2 (5 bases). The CDR3 is 16 amino acids. Germline assignment: CDR1 LNHNV and CDR2 YYDKDF (reference sequence). Trimming cost V 4 bases and J 5 bases, with 17 bases left between them. Written as DNA, the CDR3 is TGTGCCACCAGCAAGATGCGGGCCTCCGGGACCGGGGAGCTGTTTTTT. Translation gives CATSKMRASGTGELFF.

The V call is TRBV7-9, the J call TRBJ1-2; D gene uncertain. V lost 5 bases to trimming and J lost 4 bases, with 17 bases between them. The CDR3 contains 15 residues. Germline CDR1 reads SEHNR; CDR2 reads FQNEAQ (reference sequence). This CDR3 reads CASSPAAIRGYGYTF. The CDR3, as DNA: TGTGCCAGCAGCCCCGCGGCGATCCGGGGCTATGGCTACACCTTC. Full variable domain (remainder filled in from reference TRBV7-9 and TRBJ1-2): DTGVSQNPRHKITKRGQNVTFRCDPISEHNRLYWYRQTLGQGPEFLTYFQNEAQLEKSRLLSDRFSAERPKGSFSTLEIQRTEQGDSAMYLCASSPAAIRGYGYTFGSGTRLTVV.

There are a few counts of this clone. This rearrangement joins TRBV6-5 to TRBJ1-5; no definite D call. V lost 2 bases, J lost 5 bases, and 7 bases lay in between. In germline, CDR1 is MNHEY, CDR2 SVGAGI. This CDR3 is built from 13 residues. The CDR3 loop reads CASSYGLHQPQHF. CDR3 in DNA: TGTGCCAGCAGTTACGGGCTTCATCAGCCCCAGCATTTT.

Concerning this clone itself: This sample also contains other DNA sequences that code for the same CDR3. This chain connects TRBV30 to TRBJ1-2; D might be TRBD1 (5 bases). The length of the CDR3 is 13 residues. The V and J ends lost 0 bases and 8 bases respectively, with 13 bases between them. The germline V gene has CDR1 GTSNPN and CDR2 SVGIG (reference sequence). For the CDR3, the DNA is TGTGCCTGGAGTGTAGGGCAGGGATTGGGCTACACCTTC. It is translated as CAWSVGQGLGYTF. Together with reference TRBV30 and TRBJ1-2, the CDR3 gives the full variable domain: SQTIHQWPATLVQPVGSPLSLECTVEGTSNPNLYWYRQAAGRGLQLLFYSVGIGQISSEVPQNLSASRPQDRQFILSSKKLLLSDSGFYLCAWSVGQGLGYTFGSGTRLTVV.

The J gene is TRBJ1-4, the V gene TRBV5-1; D remains unclear. Trimming took off 4 bases at V and 5 bases at J, with 9 bases between the two ends. CDR1 is SGHRS, CDR2 YFSETQ, per germline. The CDR3 is 13 amino acids. The CDR3 here is CASSLAPNEKLFF. The CDR3 coding sequence is TGCGCCAGCAGCCTGGCCCCGAATGAAAAACTGTTTTTT.

The V call is TRBV5-6, the J call TRBJ2-7, with 9 bases fitting TRBD1. This CDR3 comprises 13 residues. Germline values: CDR1 SGHDT, CDR2 YYEEEE. V was pared by 4 bases and J by 5 bases, with 4 bases of the junction left unmatched. The CDR3 reads CASSRTGAHEQYF. The CDR3 DNA sequence: TGTGCCAGCAGCCGGACAGGGGCGCACGAGCAGTACTTC.

The J gene is TRBJ2-1, the V gene TRBV30; 7 bases map to TRBD1. V gave up 4 bases and J gave up 0 bases; unmatched junction bases: 3. This CDR3 has 14 residues. Germline V gene sequence: CDR1 GTSNPN, CDR2 SVGIG (reference sequence). CDR3 DNA sequence: TGTGCCTGGAACAGGGGCGGCTCCTACAATGAGCAGTTCTTC. Protein: CAWNRGGSYNEQFF.

This clone came up once. The chain recombines TRBV4-1 with TRBJ2-3, with 9 nucleotides matching TRBD2. The CDR3 contains 17 residues. CDR1 MGHRA and CDR2 YSYEKL come from the germline V gene. Trimming removed 5 bases from V and 4 bases from J; junction bases left unmatched: 13. CDR3 bases: TGCGCCAGCAGCTTGAAGAGGGGGGTAGCGGGGGCAGATACGCAGTATTTT. Protein: CASSLKRGVAGADTQYF.

V gene TRBV18 combines with J gene TRBJ1-1, with 9 bases identical to TRBD1. This CDR3 has 14 amino acids. The V gene's germline CDR1 is KGHSH and CDR2 LQKENI. Germline trimming cut 3 bases from V and 7 bases from J; bases unmatched to any gene: 6. The CDR3 DNA sequence: TGTGCCAGCTCACCCCGAGGGACAGGGAGTGAAGCTTTCTTT. It specifies CASSPRGTGSEAFF.

The table lists this clone with a few counts. The chain combines TRBV30 with TRBJ1-1; D might be TRBD1 (5 bases). The germline V gene has CDR1 GTSNPN and CDR2 SVGIG (reference sequence). This CDR3 has 13 amino acids. V was trimmed by 1 base and J by 0 bases, leaving 6 bases between them. CDR3 nucleotides: TGTGCCTGGAGTGAACAGGTGAACACTGAAGCTTTCTTT. Translating gives CAWSEQVNTEAFF.

The chain combines TRBV6-5 with TRBJ2-7, with 7 nucleotides matching TRBD1. V gave up 5 bases and J gave up 3 bases; unmatched junction bases: 7. Germline V gene lookup returns CDR1 MNHEY and CDR2 SVGAGI. This CDR3 comprises 14 residues. CDR3 residues: CASSLRQGVYEQYF. The CDR3, as DNA: TGTGCCAGCAGTCTTCGACAGGGCGTCTACGAGCAGTACTTC.

In its sample, this clone was seen a few times. The rearrangement links TRBV2 to TRBJ2-1, with 10 nucleotides matching TRBD1. Trimming took 5 bases from V and 10 from J; bases not matched to a gene: 14. CDR3 length equals 16 residues. Germline V gene sequence: CDR1 SNHLY, CDR2 FYNNEI. DNA of the CDR3: TGTGCCAGCAGTCCCTTCTGGGGACAGGGGTCTTCGGAGCAGTTCTTC. This codes for CASSPFWGQGSSEQFF.

The chain uses TRBV5-1 and TRBJ2-7, with D possibly matching TRBD1 (6 bases). Germline CDR1 is SGHRS and CDR2 is YFSETQ. The CDR3 runs to 15 residues. Trimming stripped 4 bases from V and 2 bases from J, with 16 bases between. This chain's CDR3 is CASSRLLDSTYEQYF. In DNA form, the CDR3 reads TGCGCCAGCAGCCGCCTACTGGACAGTACCTACGAGCAGTACTTC.

As for this clone: Other DNA sequences in this sample translate to the same CDR3. The rearrangement joins TRBV5-4 to TRBJ1-1; D remains ambiguous. Germline V CDR1 and CDR2: SGHNT, YYREEE (reference sequence). The ends were cut back, 1 base at V and 0 bases at J, with 7 bases in the middle. This CDR3 contains 14 residues. CDR3 sequence reads: CASSLTAMNTEAFF. The CDR3 nucleotides read TGTGCCAGCAGCTTGACAGCCATGAACACTGAAGCTTTCTTT.

The gene calls are TRBV29-1 and TRBJ2-3; TRBD2 aligns across 9 bases. There are 13 residues in the CDR3. V trimming: 6 bases; J trimming: 2 bases; junction bases outside the gene matches: 3. Germline CDR1 SQVTM, CDR2 ANQGSEA. The CDR3: CSVTSGVTDTQYF. The CDR3 nucleotides are TGCAGCGTGACTAGCGGTGTCACAGATACGCAGTATTTT.